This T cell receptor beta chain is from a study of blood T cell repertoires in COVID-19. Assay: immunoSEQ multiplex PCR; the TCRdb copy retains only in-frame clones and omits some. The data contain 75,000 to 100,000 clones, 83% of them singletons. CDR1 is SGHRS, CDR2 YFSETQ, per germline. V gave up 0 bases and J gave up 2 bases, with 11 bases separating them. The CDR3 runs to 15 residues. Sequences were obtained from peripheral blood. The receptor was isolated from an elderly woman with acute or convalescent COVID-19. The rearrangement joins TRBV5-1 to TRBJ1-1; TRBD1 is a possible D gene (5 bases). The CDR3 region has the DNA TGCGCCAGCAGCTTGGGCGGGACGGGAAACACTGAAGCTTTCTTT. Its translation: CASSLGGTGNTEAFF.